The 27 T cell receptor beta chains reported below all come from one sample, sequenced in a study of human thymus T cells. Libraries were prepared by immunoSEQ multiplex PCR; TCRdb keeps only in-frame clonotypes and omits some of them. The sample has 35,000 to 55,000 clones, nearly 95% seen once; the top ten hold about 0.12%. Sequencing used blood. These receptors were taken from a boy under three years old with a congenital heart defect but otherwise immunologically healthy.

The chain is built from TRBV9 and TRBJ2-3, with TRBD2 matching over 11 bases. CDR1 and CDR2 from the germline V gene are SGDLS and YYNGEE. There are 20 residues in the CDR3. J was trimmed by 2 bases and V by 0 bases; bases with no gene match: 14. Here the CDR3 DNA reads TGTGCCAGCAGCGTAGCCTCCGGGACTAGCGGAGGATACCTCACAGATACGCAGTATTTT. As protein: CASSVASGTSGGYLTDTQYF.

CDR3 protein: CASSQLERGQYPYEQYF. In DNA form, the CDR3 reads TGCGCCAGCAGTCAATTAGAGAGGGGACAGTACCCCTACGAGCAGTACTTC. This chain joins TRBV23-1 and TRBJ2-7; 7 bases fit TRBD1. TRBV23-1 is treated as an ORF (open reading frame) with a function not yet certain. The CDR3 has 17 amino acids. After removal of 1 base from V and 2 bases from J, the junction contained 11 bases not matched to a gene.

The chain couples TRBV30 to TRBJ1-2; D may be TRBD1 (6 bases). Germline CDR1 GTSNPN, CDR2 SVGIG (reference sequence). Trimming pared 0 bases from V and 3 bases from J, leaving 8 bases between. This CDR3 comprises 13 residues. CDR3 region: CAWSVQGYYGYTF. CDR3 coding DNA: TGTGCCTGGAGTGTACAGGGATACTATGGCTACACCTTC.

This chain joins TRBV6-5 and TRBJ1-2, with TRBD1 matching over 8 bases. The CDR3 length is 14 residues. Germline lookup yields CDR1 MNHEY and CDR2 SVGAGI. Trimming took 5 bases from V and 5 from J; bases not matched to a gene: 7. The CDR3 nucleotides are TGTGCCAGCAGTCCCGGGACAGGAGTTTATGGCTACACCTTC. Translated, it gives CASSPGTGVYGYTF.

J is TRBJ2-7 and V is TRBV7-2, with 9 bases matching TRBD1. Germline values: CDR1 SGHTA, CDR2 FQGNSA. The CDR3 extends over 14 amino acids. Trimming removed 4 bases from V and 6 bases from J; junction bases left unmatched: 7. CDR3: CASSSRTGAREQYF. The CDR3 bases are TGTGCCAGCAGCTCCAGGACAGGGGCCCGCGAGCAGTACTTC.

The chain links TRBV4-3 to TRBJ2-7; D might be TRBD2 (6 bases). V was pared by 0 bases and J by 0 bases, with 12 bases between. Germline V gene data show CDR1 as LGHNA and CDR2 as YSLEER. CDR3 length: 16 residues. The CDR3 DNA reads as TGCGCCAGCAGCCAAGAGTGGAGGGGCCACTCCTACGAGCAGTACTTC. It encodes CASSQEWRGHSYEQYF.

The chain couples TRBV6-1 to TRBJ1-2; no definite D call. The CDR3 sequence is 14 residues long. Germline assignment: CDR1 MNHNS and CDR2 SASEGT. V was pared by 5 bases and J by 0 bases, with 10 bases between. CDR3 in amino acids: CASSPVLANYGYTF. The CDR3 DNA reads TGTGCCAGCAGTCCCGTCTTAGCTAACTATGGCTACACCTTC.

The chain couples TRBV5-6 to TRBJ2-7; 8 bases are shared with TRBD1. The CDR3 has 14 residues. CDR1 and CDR2 (germline): SGHDT, YYEEEE. V lost 3 bases and J lost 4; bases outside the gene matches: 6. Here the CDR3 reads CASSSSGGAYEQYF. CDR3 bases: TGTGCCAGCAGCTCGTCAGGGGGCGCGTACGAGCAGTACTTC.

The V call is TRBV6-9, the J call TRBJ1-2, with D possibly TRBD1 on 6 matching bases. Germline V gives CDR1 MNHGY, CDR2 SVAAGI. V was pared by 5 bases and J by 2 bases, with 15 bases between. The CDR3 has 15 residues. CDR3 DNA sequence: TGTGCCAGCAGTCGACCGACAGGAAAAAACTATGGCTACACCTTC. Protein product: CASSRPTGKNYGYTF.

The chain recombines TRBV23-1 with TRBJ1-6, with D unclear. TRBV23-1 is an open reading frame whose function is uncertain. Trimming shortened V by 0 bases and J by 8 bases, and 11 bases separated the two germline ends. The CDR3 is 15 amino acids. CDR3 DNA sequence: TGCGCCAGCAGTCAATCAACGGACCTGTATTCACCCCTCCACTTT. Amino acid sequence: CASSQSTDLYSPLHF.

The chain carries TRBV10-1 and TRBJ2-7; D may be TRBD1 (5 bases). Deletions cut 2 bases from V and 3 bases from J, with 8 bases between. CDR1 WNHNN and CDR2 SYGVQD come from the germline V gene (reference sequence). The CDR3 has 13 amino acids. The CDR3 is CASSEGQGYEQYF. The CDR3 nucleotides read TGCGCCAGCAGTGAGGGGCAGGGCTACGAGCAGTACTTC.

The V and J genes are TRBV27 and TRBJ1-2, with D tentatively TRBD1 (5 bases). Germline V lookup: CDR1 MNHEY, CDR2 SMNVEV (reference sequence). The CDR3 totals 13 residues. With 1 base removed from V and 13 bases from J, the gap between germline ends came to 16 bases. For the CDR3, the DNA is TGTGCCAGCAGTTTATTAGCGGGAGGGGCAACCACCTTC. It yields the protein CASSLLAGGATTF.

The V and J genes are TRBV6-1 and TRBJ2-7; 7 bases match TRBD1. CDR3 size: 12 residues. Trimming cost V 5 bases and J 7 bases; bases outside gene matches: 5. Germline V gives CDR1 MNHNS, CDR2 SASEGT. DNA of the CDR3: TGTGCCAGCAGTCCGGGACAGAGGGAGCAGTACTTC. Translated: CASSPGQREQYF.

The V call is TRBV9, the J call TRBJ1-1; D ambiguous. Trimming pared 4 bases from V and 4 bases from J, leaving 8 bases between. CDR3 length equals 12 residues. The germline gives CDR1 SGDLS, CDR2 YYNGEE. The CDR3: CASSPPATEAFF. CDR3 nucleotide sequence: TGTGCCAGCAGCCCCCCAGCCACTGAAGCTTTCTTT.

The chain is built from TRBV7-9 and TRBJ2-7, with D possibly TRBD2 on 6 matching bases. The germline V and J ends were trimmed by 4 bases and 3 bases, with 16 bases remaining between them. Germline CDR1 reads SEHNR; CDR2 reads FQNEAQ (reference sequence). CDR3 size: 15 residues. In DNA, the CDR3 is TGTGCCAGCAGCTCCGGGGGAAAAGGGAGCTACGAGCAGTACTTC. Amino acid sequence: CASSSGGKGSYEQYF.

This clone was counted a single time. This sequence joins TRBV6-1 and TRBJ2-5; 10 positions agree with TRBD2. CDR3 size: 16 residues. Germline CDR1 and CDR2: MNHNS and SASEGT. The trim removed 1 base at V and 2 bases at J, leaving 4 bases unmatched. CDR3 nucleotides: TGTGCCAGCAGTGAAGGGCTAGCGGGGGCACAAGAGACCCAGTACTTC. As protein: CASSEGLAGAQETQYF.

V and J are TRBV5-1 and TRBJ2-2, with TRBD1 matching over 7 bases. The ends lost 1 base at V and 2 bases at J; junction bases unmatched: 8. Germline CDR1 reads SGHRS; CDR2 reads YFSETQ. The CDR3 is made up of 17 amino acids. CDR3 residues: CASSLISGTANTGELFF. The CDR3 DNA is TGCGCCAGCAGCTTGATCTCCGGGACAGCCAACACCGGGGAGCTGTTTTTT.

The J gene is TRBJ2-7, the V gene TRBV6-5; D possibly matches TRBD1 or TRBD2 (5 bases each). The V end lost 7 bases, the J end lost 0 bases, and 13 bases lay between the germline ends. Germline lookup yields CDR1 MNHEY and CDR2 SVGAGI. The CDR3 extends over 14 amino acids. The CDR3 here is CASNNFGGSYEQYF. The CDR3 coding sequence is TGTGCCAGCAACAACTTTGGGGGCTCCTACGAGCAGTACTTC.

The chain recombines TRBV7-9 with TRBJ2-1; the D is unclear. The CDR3 spans 11 residues. The germline V and J ends were trimmed by 4 bases and 8 bases, with 6 bases remaining between them. CDR1 is SEHNR, CDR2 FQNEAQ, per germline (reference sequence). The CDR3 loop reads CASSSVYEQFF. CDR3 DNA sequence: TGTGCCAGCAGCTCCGTGTATGAGCAGTTCTTC.

The chain uses TRBV28 and TRBJ2-5; a possible D gene is TRBD2 (6 bases). CDR3 length equals 14 residues. CDR1 and CDR2 from the germline V gene are MDHEN and SYDVKM. Trimming shortened V by 4 bases and J by 1 base, and 10 bases separated the two germline ends. Here the CDR3 reads CASSSRDFQETQYF. CDR3 bases: TGTGCCAGCAGTTCCCGGGACTTCCAAGAGACCCAGTACTTC.

This chain links TRBV5-4 with TRBJ1-4; TRBD1 is a possible D gene (5 bases). This CDR3 has 14 amino acids. Trimming took 2 bases from V and 0 from J, leaving 5 bases between them. Germline V gene sequence: CDR1 SGHNT, CDR2 YYREEE (reference sequence). The DNA of the CDR3 is TGTGCCAGCAGCTTACAGGCAACTAATGAAAAACTGTTTTTT. This sequence encodes CASSLQATNEKLFF.

This chain uses TRBV12-5 with TRBJ1-5; D call uncertain. V lost 2 bases and J 5 bases, leaving 4 bases between the germline ends. The CDR3 length is 12 residues. CDR1 is LGHNT, CDR2 FRNRAP, per germline. For the CDR3, the DNA is TGTGCTAGTGGTTTGTACGATCAGCCCCAGCATTTT. Its protein product is CASGLYDQPQHF.

The chain uses TRBV7-9 and TRBJ2-5, with D perhaps TRBD1 or TRBD2 (5 bases each). The CDR3 length is 11 residues. V shed 4 bases and J shed 5 bases, with 5 bases lying between them. Germline CDR1 reads SEHNR; CDR2 reads FQNEAQ (reference sequence). CDR3 nucleotide sequence: TGTGCCAGCAGCTGGGGGGAGACCCAGTACTTC. Protein product: CASSWGETQYF. The whole variable domain, filled in from reference TRBV7-9 and TRBJ2-5, reads DTGVSQNPRHKITKRGQNVTFRCDPISEHNRLYWYRQTLGQGPEFLTYFQNEAQLEKSRLLSDRFSAERPKGSFSTLEIQRTEQGDSAMYLCASSWGETQYFGPGTRLLVL.

This rearrangement joins TRBV6-5 to TRBJ1-6; a weak D match, TRBD1 (5 bases). The V end was cut by 2 bases, the J end by 8 bases, with 16 bases between. The CDR3 extends over 16 amino acids. Germline V gene sequence: CDR1 MNHEY, CDR2 SVGAGI. The CDR3 DNA sequence: TGTGCCAGCAGTTACGAGGGCATTAGGGGTGATTCACCCCTCCACTTT. As protein: CASSYEGIRGDSPLHF.

The genes are TRBV5-1 and TRBJ2-5; D tentatively fits TRBD1 or TRBD2 (5 bases each). The CDR3 extends over 14 amino acids. The germline V gene has CDR1 SGHRS and CDR2 YFSETQ. The V gene lost 0 bases and the J gene lost 8 bases, with 14 bases spanning the gap. CDR3 DNA: TGCGCCAGCAGCTTGGAGGCGGGCTGGGGCACCCAGTACTTC. As protein: CASSLEAGWGTQYF.

This sequence joins TRBV28 and TRBJ1-2; 11 bases agree with TRBD1. Germline CDR1 reads MDHEN; CDR2 reads SYDVKM. The V gene end was trimmed by 3 bases and the J gene end by 3 bases; junction bases not matched to a gene: 3. CDR3 size: 15 residues. CDR3 coding DNA: TGTGCCAGCAGTTTTCCGGGACAGGGGGACTATGGCTACACCTTC. Protein: CASSFPGQGDYGYTF.

The chain combines TRBV5-4 with TRBJ1-6; the D is unclear. With 2 bases removed from V and 5 bases from J, the gap between germline ends came to 5 bases. CDR3 size: 13 residues. In germline, CDR1 is SGHNT, CDR2 YYREEE (reference sequence). The CDR3 DNA is TGTGCCAGCAGCTTTTCCAATAATTCACCCCTCCACTTT. The encoded protein is CASSFSNNSPLHF.